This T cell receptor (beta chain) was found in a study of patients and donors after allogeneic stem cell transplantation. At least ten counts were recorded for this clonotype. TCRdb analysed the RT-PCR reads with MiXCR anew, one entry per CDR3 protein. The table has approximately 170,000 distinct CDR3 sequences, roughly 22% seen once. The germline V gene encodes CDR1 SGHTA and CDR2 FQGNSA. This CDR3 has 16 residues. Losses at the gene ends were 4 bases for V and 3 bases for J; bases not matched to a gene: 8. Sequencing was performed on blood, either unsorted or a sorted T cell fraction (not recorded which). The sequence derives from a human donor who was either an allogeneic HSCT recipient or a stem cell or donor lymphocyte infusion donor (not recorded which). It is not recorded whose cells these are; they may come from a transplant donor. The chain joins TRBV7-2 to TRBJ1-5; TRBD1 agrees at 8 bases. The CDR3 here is CASSSTGTGANQPQHF. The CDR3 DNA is TGTGCCAGCAGCTCTACCGGGACAGGCGCCAATCAGCCCCAGCATTTT.